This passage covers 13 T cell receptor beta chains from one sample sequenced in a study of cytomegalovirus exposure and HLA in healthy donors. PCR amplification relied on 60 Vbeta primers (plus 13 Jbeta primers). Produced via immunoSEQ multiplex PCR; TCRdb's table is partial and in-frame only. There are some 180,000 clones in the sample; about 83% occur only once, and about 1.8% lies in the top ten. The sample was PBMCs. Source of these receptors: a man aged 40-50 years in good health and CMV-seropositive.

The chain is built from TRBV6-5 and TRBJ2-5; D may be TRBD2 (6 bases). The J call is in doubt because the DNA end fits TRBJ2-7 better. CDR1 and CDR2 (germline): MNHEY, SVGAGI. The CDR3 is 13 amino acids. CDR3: CASSSTRGNEQYF. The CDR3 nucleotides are TGTGCCAGCAGTTCGACTAGAGGGAACGAGCAGTACTTC.

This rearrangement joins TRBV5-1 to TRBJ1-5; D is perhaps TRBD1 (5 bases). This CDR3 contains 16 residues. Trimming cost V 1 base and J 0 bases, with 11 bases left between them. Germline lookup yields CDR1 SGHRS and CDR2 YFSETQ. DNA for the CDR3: TGCGCCAGCAGCTTGATACCAGGGCATAGCAATCAGCCCCAGCATTTT. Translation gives CASSLIPGHSNQPQHF.

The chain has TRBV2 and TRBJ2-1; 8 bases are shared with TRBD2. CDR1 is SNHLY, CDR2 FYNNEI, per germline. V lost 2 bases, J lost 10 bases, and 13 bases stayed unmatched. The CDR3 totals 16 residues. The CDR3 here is CASSELSGTRAKEQFF. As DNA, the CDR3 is TGTGCCAGCAGTGAACTGTCCGGGACTAGGGCGAAAGAGCAGTTCTTC.

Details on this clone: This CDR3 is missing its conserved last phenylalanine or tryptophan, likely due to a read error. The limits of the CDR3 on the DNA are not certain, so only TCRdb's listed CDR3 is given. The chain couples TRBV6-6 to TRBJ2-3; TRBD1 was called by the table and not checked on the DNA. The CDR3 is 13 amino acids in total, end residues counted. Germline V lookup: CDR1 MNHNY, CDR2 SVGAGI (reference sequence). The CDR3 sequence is CASSYLGQGISVG.

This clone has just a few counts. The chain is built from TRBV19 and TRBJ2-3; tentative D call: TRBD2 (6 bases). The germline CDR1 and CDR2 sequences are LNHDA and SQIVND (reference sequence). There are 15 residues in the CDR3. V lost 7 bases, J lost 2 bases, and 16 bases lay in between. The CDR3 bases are TGTGCCAGTAAGGGATATGCGGGGAACACAGATACGCAGTATTTT. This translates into CASKGYAGNTDTQYF.

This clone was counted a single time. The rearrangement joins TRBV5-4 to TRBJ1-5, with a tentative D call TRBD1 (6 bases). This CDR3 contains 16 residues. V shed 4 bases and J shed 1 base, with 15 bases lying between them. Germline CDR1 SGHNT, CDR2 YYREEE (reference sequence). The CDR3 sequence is CASSEGGRASNQPQHF. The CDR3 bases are TGTGCCAGCAGCGAGGGGGGGAGGGCGAGCAATCAGCCCCAGCATTTT.

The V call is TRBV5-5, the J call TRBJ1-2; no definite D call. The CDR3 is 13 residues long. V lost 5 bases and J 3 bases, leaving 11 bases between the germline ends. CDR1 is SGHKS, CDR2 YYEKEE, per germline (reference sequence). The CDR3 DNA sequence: TGTGCCAGCAGTCTATCACCCGACTATGGCTACACCTTC. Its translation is CASSLSPDYGYTF.

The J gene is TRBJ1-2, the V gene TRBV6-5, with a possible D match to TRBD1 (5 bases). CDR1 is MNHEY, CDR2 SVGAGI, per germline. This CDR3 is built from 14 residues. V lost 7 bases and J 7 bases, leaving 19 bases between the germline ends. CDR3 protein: CASTPAHRSSGYTF. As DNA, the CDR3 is TGTGCCAGCACCCCCGCCCACAGGAGCTCTGGCTACACCTTC.

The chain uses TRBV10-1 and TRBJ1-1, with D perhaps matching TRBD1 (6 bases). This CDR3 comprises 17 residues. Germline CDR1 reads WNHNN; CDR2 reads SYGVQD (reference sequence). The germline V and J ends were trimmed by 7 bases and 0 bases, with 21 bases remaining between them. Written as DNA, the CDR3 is TGCGCCAGCACCACCCGTCGGGACACTGAAATGAACACTGAAGCTTTCTTT. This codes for CASTTRRDTEMNTEAFF.

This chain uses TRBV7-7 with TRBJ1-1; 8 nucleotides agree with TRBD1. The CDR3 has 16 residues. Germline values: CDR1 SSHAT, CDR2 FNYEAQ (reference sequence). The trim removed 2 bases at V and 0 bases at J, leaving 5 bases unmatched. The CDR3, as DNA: TGTGCCAGCAGCTTACCGCGACAGGGGTTGAACACTGAAGCTTTCTTT. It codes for CASSLPRQGLNTEAFF.

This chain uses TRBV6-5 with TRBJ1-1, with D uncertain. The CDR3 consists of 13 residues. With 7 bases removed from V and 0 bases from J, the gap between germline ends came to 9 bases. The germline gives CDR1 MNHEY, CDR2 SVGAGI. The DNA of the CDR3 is TGTGCCAGCAAGCGGCTTATGAACACTGAAGCTTTCTTT. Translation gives CASKRLMNTEAFF.

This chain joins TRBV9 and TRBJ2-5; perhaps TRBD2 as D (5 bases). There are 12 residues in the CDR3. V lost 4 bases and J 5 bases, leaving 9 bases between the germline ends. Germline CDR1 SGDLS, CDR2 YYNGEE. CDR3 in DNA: TGTGCCAGCAGCATCCGAGGGGAGACCCAGTACTTC. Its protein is CASSIRGETQYF.

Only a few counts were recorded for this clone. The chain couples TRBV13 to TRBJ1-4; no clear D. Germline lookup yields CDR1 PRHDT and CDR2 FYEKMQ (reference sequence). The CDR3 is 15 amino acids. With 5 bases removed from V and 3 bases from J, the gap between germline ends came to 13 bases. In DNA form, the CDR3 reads TGTGCCAGCAGCCCCCGAGGAGGCGCTAATGAAAAACTGTTTTTT. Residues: CASSPRGGANEKLFF.